Listed below are T cell receptor beta chains from one sample, sequenced in a study of shared clonotypes between healthy human individuals. Using immunoSEQ multiplex PCR, the repertoire was profiled, and TCRdb retains in-frame clones only, with some absent. The top ten clones hold about 1.1% of a sample with over 2 million clones, about 95% of them seen once. The sequencing sample was made of naive CD8+ T cells sorted from blood. These receptors were taken from a man in his late teens or twenties in good health. Each CDR3 is given with its conserved first and last residue. Fields, in order: clone size, D gene, J gene, V gene, CDR3 protein, CDR3 DNA. D genes are given only for firm matches. Expanded clones are given a class, and other clones once, few, many or no size at all.

size: .
D: TRBD1
J: TRBJ2-7
V: TRBV19
CDR3: CASRSSGTGIYEQYF
DNA: TGTGCCAGTAGATCGTCCGGGACAGGGATCTACGAGCAGTACTTC

size: .
D: .
J: TRBJ1-2
V: TRBV30
CDR3: CAWKTAGTDGYTF
DNA: TGTGCCTGGAAAACAGCGGGGACCGATGGCTACACCTTC

size: .
D: .
J: TRBJ2-5
V: TRBV25-1
CDR3: CASGIQETQYF
DNA: TGTGCCAGCGGGATCCAAGAGACCCAGTACTTC

size: .
D: TRBD2
J: TRBJ2-1
V: TRBV6-5
CDR3: CASTGLAESYNEQFF
DNA: TGTGCCAGCACGGGCCTAGCGGAGTCCTACAATGAGCAGTTCTTC

size: .
D: .
J: TRBJ1-6
V: TRBV30
CDR3: CAWSPAASYNSPLHF
DNA: TGTGCCTGGAGTCCGGCGGCCTCCTATAATTCACCCCTCCACTTT

size: .
D: .
J: TRBJ2-7
V: TRBV7-9
CDR3: CASSLAAGEQYF
DNA: TGTGCCAGCAGCTTAGCCGCGGGCGAGCAGTACTTC

size: .
D: .
J: TRBJ2-7
V: TRBV5-1
CDR3: CASSFGTTSFYEQYF
DNA: TGCGCCAGCAGCTTCGGGACAACCAGCTTCTACGAGCAGTACTTC

size: .
D: .
J: TRBJ1-4
V: TRBV5-1
CDR3: CASNLGGGLEKLFF
DNA: TGCGCCAGCAACTTAGGAGGAGGCTTGGAAAAACTGTTTTTT

size: .
D: TRBD2
J: TRBJ2-2
V: TRBV13
CDR3: CASSLLPGTSEGGELFF
DNA: TGTGCCAGCAGCCTACTTCCCGGGACTAGCGAAGGCGGGGAGCTGTTTTTT

size: .
D: .
J: TRBJ2-2
V: TRBV6-5
CDR3: CASSGRSTGELFF
DNA: TGTGCCAGCAGCGGAAGGAGCACCGGGGAGCTGTTTTTT

size: .
D: .
J: TRBJ1-1
V: TRBV27
CDR3: CASSQGIMNTEAFF
DNA: TGTGCCAGCAGTCAGGGGATCATGAACACTGAAGCTTTCTTT

size: .
D: TRBD2
J: TRBJ2-5
V: TRBV7-2
CDR3: CASSLAGSSQREGLGQETQYF
DNA: TGTGCCAGCAGCTTAGCCGGGTCGAGCCAGCGGGAGGGCCTGGGCCAAGAGACCCAGTACTTC

size: .
D: .
J: TRBJ1-3
V: TRBV7-9
CDR3: CASRLDKTSGNTIYF
DNA: TGTGCCAGCAGGTTGGACAAGACCTCTGGAAACACCATATATTTT

size: .
D: .
J: TRBJ2-2
V: TRBV7-8
CDR3: CAAGWTGELFF
DNA: TGTGCCGCAGGTTGGACCGGGGAGCTGTTTTTT

size: .
D: .
J: TRBJ2-1
V: TRBV7-2
CDR3: CASSPRPYHEQFF
DNA: TGTGCCAGCAGCCCCCGGCCCTACCATGAGCAGTTCTTC

size: .
D: TRBD2
J: TRBJ2-3
V: TRBV7-9
CDR3: CASSWRLADSTDTQYF
DNA: TGTGCCAGCAGCTGGAGGCTAGCGGATAGCACAGATACGCAGTATTTT

size: .
D: .
J: TRBJ2-2
V: TRBV6-5
CDR3: CASRLSAGSNGELFF
DNA: TGTGCCAGCCGCCTCTCGGCGGGGTCTAACGGGGAGCTGTTTTTT

size: .
D: TRBD1
J: TRBJ2-3
V: TRBV28
CDR3: CASSWTGDTDTQYF
DNA: TGTGCCAGCAGTTGGACAGGAGACACAGATACGCAGTATTTT

size: .
D: .
J: TRBJ1-2
V: TRBV6-1
CDR3: CASSELIISGYTF
DNA: TGTGCCAGCAGTGAATTGATAATCTCTGGCTACACCTTC

size: .
D: .
J: TRBJ1-2
V: TRBV5-4
CDR3: CASSLESGFLLF
DNA: TGTGCCAGCAGCTTGGAGTCAGGATTTCTACTCTTC

size: .
D: .
J: TRBJ2-7
V: TRBV4-2
CDR3: CASSQDISHEQYF
DNA: TGTGCCAGCAGCCAAGATATTTCCCACGAGCAGTACTTC

size: few
D: .
J: TRBJ2-6
V: TRBV15
CDR3: CATSLRDGANVLTF
DNA: TGTGCCACCAGCCTGAGGGACGGGGCCAACGTCCTGACTTTC

size: .
D: .
J: TRBJ2-3
V: TRBV9
CDR3: CASSPHPGPTDTQYF
DNA: TGTGCCAGCAGCCCACACCCGGGGCCCACAGATACGCAGTATTTT

size: .
D: TRBD2
J: TRBJ2-1
V: TRBV5-1
CDR3: CASSPGTSGGLYNEQFF
DNA: TGCGCCAGCAGCCCAGGGACTAGCGGGGGGCTCTACAATGAGCAGTTCTTC

size: .
D: .
J: TRBJ2-7
V: TRBV27
CDR3: CASSPSTQTGEQYF
DNA: TGTGCCAGCAGTCCCAGTACCCAGACGGGGGAGCAGTACTTC

size: once
D: TRBD1
J: TRBJ2-1
V: TRBV7-9
CDR3: CASSLLRTGPSYNEQFF
DNA: TGTGCCAGCAGCTTACTTCGGACAGGGCCTTCCTACAATGAGCAGTTCTTC

size: .
D: .
J: TRBJ2-7
V: TRBV4-1
CDR3: CASSQGSPDRGGYEQYF
DNA: TGCGCCAGCAGCCAAGGATCACCTGACAGGGGAGGGTACGAGCAGTACTTC

size: .
D: .
J: TRBJ2-6
V: TRBV10-1
CDR3: CASSEGPLVSGANVLTF
DNA: TGCGCCAGCAGTGAGGGCCCCCTAGTTAGTGGGGCCAACGTCCTGACTTTC

size: once
D: TRBD2
J: TRBJ2-1
V: TRBV4-3
CDR3: CASSQDGSGSSNEQFF
DNA: TGCGCCAGCAGCCAAGATGGTAGCGGGAGTTCTAATGAGCAGTTCTTC

size: .
D: .
J: TRBJ1-6
V: TRBV21-1
CDR3: CASNGTGGGYSPLHF
DNA: TGTGCCAGCAACGGGACAGGGGGCGGTTATTCACCCCTCCACTTT

size: once
D: .
J: TRBJ1-5
V: TRBV4-3
CDR3: CASSLERGQPQHF
DNA: TGCGCCAGCAGCTTGGAGAGAGGTCAGCCCCAGCATTTT

size: once
D: .
J: TRBJ1-3
V: TRBV14
CDR3: CASSHGRSVGNTIYF
DNA: TGTGCCAGCAGCCACGGCAGGTCGGTTGGAAACACCATATATTTT

size: .
D: .
J: TRBJ1-1
V: TRBV5-5
CDR3: CASSSVAVPWWSEAFF
DNA: TGTGCCAGCAGCTCCGTCGCGGTACCTTGGTGGTCTGAGGCTTTCTTT

size: .
D: .
J: TRBJ1-5
V: TRBV5-4
CDR3: CASGGNQPQHF
DNA: TGTGCCAGCGGGGGGAATCAGCCCCAGCATTTT

size: once
D: TRBD1
J: TRBJ1-2
V: TRBV18
CDR3: CASSPLGGFNYGYTF
DNA: TGTGCCAGCTCACCGTTAGGGGGCTTCAACTATGGCTACACCTTC

size: .
D: .
J: TRBJ2-7
V: TRBV27
CDR3: CASSLGLPPHEQYF
DNA: TGTGCCAGCAGTTTGGGACTCCCTCCCCACGAGCAGTACTTC

size: .
D: TRBD2
J: TRBJ2-3
V: TRBV9
CDR3: CASSAGLAGARDKDTQYF
DNA: TGTGCCAGCAGCGCAGGACTAGCGGGGGCCCGGGATAAAGATACGCAGTATTTT

size: .
D: .
J: TRBJ2-3
V: TRBV28
CDR3: CASSLLGEDTDTQYF
DNA: TGTGCCAGCAGTTTATTGGGGGAGGATACAGATACGCAGTATTTT

size: .
D: .
J: TRBJ2-5
V: TRBV28
CDR3: CASSLSGQGGETQYF
DNA: TGTGCCAGCAGTTTATCCGGCCAGGGCGGAGAGACCCAGTACTTC